This T cell receptor beta chain was identified in a study of radiotherapy plus CTLA-4 blockade in lung cancer. This clone came up a few times. This CDR3 is built from 14 residues. Per the germline V gene, CDR1 is GTSNPN and CDR2 is SVGIG (reference sequence). Trimming cost V 4 bases and J 1 base, with 13 bases left between them. Here immunoSEQ multiplex PCR was the method, and the copy in TCRdb shows in-frame clones only, minus some. Counted here are under 55,000 clones, approximately 79% occurring once; the ten biggest clones make up 2.5% to 4%. This sequence joins TRBV30 and TRBJ1-1; TRBD1 might be the D (5 bases). The source is a human donor with non-small cell lung cancer who had a partial response to radiotherapy plus ipilimumab. The material sequenced was peripheral blood, taken from a patient treated with radiotherapy plus ipilimumab. This chain's CDR3 is CAWTGTAWNTEAFF. In DNA, the CDR3 is TGTGCCTGGACGGGGACTGCGTGGAACACTGAAGCTTTCTTT.